This entry concerns a single T cell receptor beta chain. At one boundary the junction diverges from the germline segment, which might be a read error. Germline V gene lookup returns CDR1 SGHTA and CDR2 FQGNSA. The CDR3 spans 14 residues. Enrollment of patients from Seattle took place during active infection, with longitudinal follow-up. This entry comes from a study of blood T cell repertoires in COVID-19. Study context: Samples came from the United States, Italy and Spain, spanning acute and convalescent COVID-19. In each case, the material was cDNA or gDNA derived from T cells, B-cell-depleted T cells, or PBMCs.

In the original processing: Cell counts per sample came from amplifying reference gene primers. Repertoires were generated with immunoSEQ multiplex PCR, while TCRdb's copy carries only in-frame clones and drops some. The V and J calls and clone size are taken from that table; D and trimming were inferred from the DNA. Counted here are approximately 460,000 clones, roughly 87% occurring once; the ten biggest clones make up about 1%. This clonotype originated in a man younger than 35 with COVID-19, enrolled during active disease. The sequenced material came from peripheral blood. V and J are TRBV7-2 and TRBJ2-1; 12 positions match TRBD2. The CDR3 protein is CASSLAGGQGEQFF. Written as DNA, the CDR3 is TGTGCCAGCAGCCTAGCGGGGGGGCAGGGTGAGCAGTTCTTC.